A selection of T cell receptor beta chains follows, all from one sample in a study of T cells in Graves' hyperthyroidism and ophthalmopathy. Each CDR3 protein is one row after TCRdb ran MiXCR on the multiplex PCR reads. The repertoire holds some 600,000 distinct CDR3 sequences, with 11% to 15% as singletons. The sample taken for sequencing was blood. The receptors were sampled from a woman in her thirties with Graves' hyperthyroidism that later progressed to Graves' ophthalmopathy. Both conserved end residues are part of each CDR3. Each record gives: J gene, D gene, V gene, clone size, CDR3 DNA, CDR3 protein. The D gene is left open where the match is weak. Clone size is not always given. Where it is, it says once, few, many or a class for expanded clones.

TRBJ1-1,.,TRBV24-1,many,TGTGCCACCAGTTCGGGTGGCACTCCCAGGGACACTGAAGCTTTCTTT,CATSSGGTPRDTEAFF
TRBJ1-3,.,TRBV7-8,.,TGTGCCAGCAGCATCGGCGGGGTTATCTCTGGAAACACCATATATTTT,CASSIGGVISGNTIYF
TRBJ1-6,.,TRBV11-2,many,TGTGCCAGCAGCTTTGGGCGGCCCTCACCCCTCCACTTT,CASSFGRPSPLHF
TRBJ1-4,.,TRBV24-1,many,TGTGCCACCAGTGAGGGGACAATTGCAACTAATGAAAAACTGTTTTTT,CATSEGTIATNEKLFF
TRBJ1-2,.,TRBV28,many,TGTGCCAGCAGTCGTACAGGGAGCGGCTACACCTTC,CASSRTGSGYTF
TRBJ2-7,.,TRBV2,many,TGTGCCAGCAGAACGGGACAACCCCACGAGCAGTACTTC,CASRTGQPHEQYF
TRBJ1-1,TRBD1,TRBV19,.,TGTGCCAGTAGTATGCCCTCGGACAGGGATGAAGCTTTCTTT,CASSMPSDRDEAFF
TRBJ1-5,TRBD1,TRBV19,many,TGTGCCAGTAGTATTGGACAGGGGAACAATCAGCCCCAGCATTTT,CASSIGQGNNQPQHF
TRBJ2-6,.,TRBV18,.,TGTGCCAGCTCACCAATGGGGCCGGGGGCCAACGTCCTGACTTTC,CASSPMGPGANVLTF
TRBJ2-1,.,TRBV3-1,many,TGTGCCAGCAGCCCTGACCTGGGCGGTCCTAATGAGCAGTTCTTC,CASSPDLGGPNEQFF
TRBJ1-3,.,TRBV28,many,TGTGCCAGCAGTTTATTTGTCCTCTCTGGAAACACCATATATTTT,CASSLFVLSGNTIYF
TRBJ1-5,TRBD1,TRBV20-1,.,TGCAGTGCTAGAGAAGGATCCGACAGGGGGCATTTT,CSAREGSDRGHF
TRBJ1-3,.,TRBV3-1,.,TGTGCCAGCAGCCAGACATGGGCAACCGGAAACACCATATATTTT,CASSQTWATGNTIYF
TRBJ2-7,TRBD1,TRBV12-3/TRBV12-4,many,TGTGCCAGCAGCCCGGGACAGGGGGCCCACGAGCAGTACTTC,CASSPGQGAHEQYF
TRBJ1-1,.,TRBV29-1,few,TGCAGCGTTGTAACAGATAACACTGAAGCTTTCTTT,CSVVTDNTEAFF
TRBJ1-2,TRBD1,TRBV6-1,many,TGTGCCAGCAGTGAGGGACAGTCTAACTATGGCTACACCTTC,CASSEGQSNYGYTF
TRBJ2-2,.,TRBV3-1,.,TGTGCCAGCAGCCGCAGGGGTTCCGGGGAGCTGTTTTTT,CASSRRGSGELFF
TRBJ1-1,.,TRBV24-1,many,TGTGCCACCAGTGATTTCGGGGCAGTCGAAGCTTTCTTT,CATSDFGAVEAFF
TRBJ2-3,.,TRBV11-2,many,TGTGCCAGCAGCTTAGATCCGGGTAGCACAGATACGCAGTATTTT,CASSLDPGSTDTQYF
TRBJ1-1,.,TRBV5-6,few,TGTGCCAGCAGCCCACTAAGGGGAACACCGAACACTGAAGCTTTCTTT,CASSPLRGTPNTEAFF
TRBJ2-7,.,TRBV3-1,.,TGTGCCAGCAGCCTAGGACAAGTCTACGGGCAGTACTTC,CASSLGQVYGQYF
TRBJ2-6,.,TRBV6-2/TRBV6-3,.,TGTGCCAGCACCCCGCCAATCTCTGGGGCCAACGTCCTGACTTTC,CASTPPISGANVLTF
TRBJ1-5,.,TRBV6-1,few,TGTGCCAGCAGTGAAGGGGGGGGGCCCCAGCATTTT,CASSEGGGPQHF
TRBJ2-3,.,TRBV20-1,many,TGCAGTGCCCCGCTAGACGCAGATACGCAGTATTTT,CSAPLDADTQYF
TRBJ2-7,TRBD1,TRBV7-9,many,TGTGCCAGCAGCTTAGGACGGGGTACGGGACAGAGCTCCTACGAGCAGTACTTC,CASSLGRGTGQSSYEQYF
TRBJ2-1,.,TRBV12-3/TRBV12-4,few,TGTGCCAGCAGTCACGGGACCCAGCATTTCTTC,CASSHGTQHFF
TRBJ2-7,.,TRBV3-1,few,TGTGCCAGCAGCCAAGAACCGATCTACGAGCAGTACTTC,CASSQEPIYEQYF
TRBJ1-4,.,TRBV12-3/TRBV12-4,.,TGTGCCAGCAGTCCAGATGAAAAACTGTTTTTT,CASSPDEKLFF
TRBJ1-2,.,TRBV9,many,TGTGCCAGCAGCGTAGGAGAGGGAGTGGGCTACACCTTC,CASSVGEGVGYTF
TRBJ2-3,TRBD2,TRBV3-1,few,TGTGCCTCTTCCATGAGCGGGAGGGGAGATACGCAGTATTTT,CASSMSGRGDTQYF
TRBJ1-5,.,TRBV2,many,TGTGCCAGCAGTGAGACGGTTAGCAATCAGCCCCAGCATTTT,CASSETVSNQPQHF
TRBJ2-7,TRBD2,TRBV30,.,TGTGCCTGGAGTCGGGGAGGGGTAACCTACGAGCAGTACTTC,CAWSRGGVTYEQYF
TRBJ2-5,.,TRBV6-2/TRBV6-3,many,TGTGCCAGCACTGGCAGGGTTGAGACCCAGTACTTC,CASTGRVETQYF
TRBJ1-1,.,TRBV20-1,.,TGCAGTGCTAGAGTGAGGGGAGTCAACACTGAAGCTTTCTTT,CSARVRGVNTEAFF
TRBJ1-2,.,TRBV29-1,many,TGCAGCGTTGAAGGTCCAGGAAACTATGGCTACACCTTC,CSVEGPGNYGYTF
TRBJ2-3,TRBD1,TRBV29-1,.,TGCAGCGCCGATCCCCAGACAGGGGCAAGCACAGATACGCAGTATTTT,CSADPQTGASTDTQYF
TRBJ2-3,.,TRBV20-1,many,TGCAGTGCCCAACCTAGCAGCCCTAGCACAGATACGCAGTATTTT,CSAQPSSPSTDTQYF
TRBJ2-5,.,TRBV6-2/TRBV6-3,few,TGTGCCAGCAGTAACTCAGGGGAGACCCAGTACTTC,CASSNSGETQYF
TRBJ2-1,TRBD1,TRBV27,many,TGTGCCATCATCAGGGGGCGATACTCCTACAATGAGCAGTTCTTC,CAIIRGRYSYNEQFF
TRBJ1-1,.,TRBV7-8,few,TGTGCCAGCAGCTCAGGGATGAGAGCTTTCTTT,CASSSGMRAFF
TRBJ2-1,.,TRBV12-3/TRBV12-4,many,TGTGCCAGCAGTCCACGGGACCGGAGCTCCTACAATGAGCAGTTCTTC,CASSPRDRSSYNEQFF
TRBJ2-5,.,TRBV20-1,many,TGCAGTGCGCAGACGGCACAAGAGACCCAGTACTTC,CSAQTAQETQYF
TRBJ1-2,TRBD1,TRBV6-1,many,TGTGCCAGCAGTACACGACAGGGGGCTACGGGTCGAGGCTACACCTTC,CASSTRQGATGRGYTF
TRBJ2-6,.,TRBV2,many,TGTGCCAGCGGCGACCCGATTGTTAACGTCCTGACTTTC,CASGDPIVNVLTF
TRBJ2-1,.,TRBV7-9,.,TGTGCCAGCAGCCCCGTGGAGGGAGGCAATGAGCAGTTCTTC,CASSPVEGGNEQFF
TRBJ2-5,TRBD2,TRBV9,.,TGTGCCAGCAGCGTAGCTGGTTTCGGCGGGAGCAAAGAGACCCAGTACTTC,CASSVAGFGGSKETQYF
TRBJ2-5,.,TRBV2,many,TGTGCCAGCACCTCCTCTGAGGAGACCCAGTACTTC,CASTSSEETQYF
TRBJ1-5,.,TRBV27,few,TGTGCCAGCAGTTTAGTAGGAGCTCAGCCCCAGCATTTT,CASSLVGAQPQHF
TRBJ1-1,.,TRBV20-1,.,TGCAGTGCTATGGGGAACAGGCCAGGCTCTGAAGCTTTCTTT,CSAMGNRPGSEAFF
TRBJ1-1,.,TRBV13,.,TGTGCCAGCAGCTTAGTTTTGCGCTTACTGAACACTGAAGCTTTCTTT,CASSLVLRLLNTEAFF
TRBJ2-3,.,TRBV7-2,many,TGTGCCAGCAGCCGCCCGCCGGGCACAGATACGCAGTATTTT,CASSRPPGTDTQYF
TRBJ2-5,TRBD1,TRBV19,few,TGTGCCAGTAGTATAGGCCAAGGGACAGGGGGGGCGGAGACCCAGTACTTC,CASSIGQGTGGAETQYF
TRBJ2-1,TRBD2,TRBV27,many,TGTGCCAGCAGTTACGTAGGGCGGGAGGGCATTGGACGGTTCTTC,CASSYVGREGIGRFF